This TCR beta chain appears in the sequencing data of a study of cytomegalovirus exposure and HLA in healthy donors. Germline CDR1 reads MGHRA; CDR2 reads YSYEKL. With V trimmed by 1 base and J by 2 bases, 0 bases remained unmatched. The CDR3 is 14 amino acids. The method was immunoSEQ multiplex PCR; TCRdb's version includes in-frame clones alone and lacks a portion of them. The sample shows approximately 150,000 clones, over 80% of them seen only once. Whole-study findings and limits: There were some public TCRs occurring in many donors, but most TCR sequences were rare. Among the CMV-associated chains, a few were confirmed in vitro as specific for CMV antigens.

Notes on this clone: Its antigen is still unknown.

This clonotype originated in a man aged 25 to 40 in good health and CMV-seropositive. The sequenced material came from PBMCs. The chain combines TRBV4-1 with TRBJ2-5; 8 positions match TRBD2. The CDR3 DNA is TGCGCCAGCAGCCAAGTAGCGGGGCAAGAGACCCAGTACTTC. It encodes CASSQVAGQETQYF.